Below are 7 T cell receptor beta chains sequenced from a single sample in a study of T cell clonality in common variable immunodeficiency. The protocol was immunoSEQ multiplex PCR, while the TCRdb copy is restricted to in-frame clones and leaves out a portion. The record shows under 35,000 clones for this sample, with no singletons present. General study findings and limits: Fewer deletions and N-nucleotide insertions were reportedly seen in common variable immunodeficiency TCR beta sequences.

Their antigens are not known. The sample was peripheral blood mononuclear cells. Every receptor here comes from a human donor with common variable immunodeficiency.

A note on this clone: The CDR3 goes on 3 residues after the read ends, and that part is filled in from the germline J gene. This chain joins TRBV5-1 and TRBJ2-1; 9 positions match TRBD2. Germline CDR1 SGHRS, CDR2 YFSETQ. The CDR3 runs to 18 residues. Germline trimming cut 0 bases from V and 6 bases from J; bases unmatched to any gene: 13. CDR3 DNA, as far as it was read: TGCGCCAGCAGCTTGGGAGGGGCACCGGGACTAGCCTCCAATGAG. Its protein product is CASSLGGAPGLASNE. The whole CDR3 protein is CASSLGGAPGLASNEQFF.

The table lists this clone with a few counts. The read ends 3 residues early relative to the CDR3; the germline J gene fills the gap. This chain connects TRBV16 to TRBJ1-5; 7 bases line up with TRBD1. Unmatched junction bases numbered 6, after V lost 3 bases and J lost 4 bases. The CDR3 consists of 15 residues. Germline-derived CDR1 and CDR2 are KGHSY and FQNENV. CDR3 DNA, as far as it was read: TGTGCCAGCAGCCACGTTTGGGACAGAAATCAGCCC. Its translation: CASSHVWDRNQP. The entire CDR3 sequence reads CASSHVWDRNQPQHF.

The CDR3 is CASSILAQGSEAFF. The sequenced CDR3 bases are TGTGCCAGTAGTATTCTGGCCCAGGGCTCTGAA. The chain employs TRBV19 and TRBJ1-1; tentative D call: TRBD1 (5 bases). The read is 3 residues too short to cover the CDR3 end, so that end is filled in from the germline J gene. V shed 3 bases and J shed 6 bases, with 14 bases lying between them. CDR3 length: 14 residues. Per the germline V gene, CDR1 is LNHDA and CDR2 is SQIVND (reference sequence).

Of note for this clone: The read ends 3 residues shy of where the CDR3 ends; the end is completed using the germline J gene. The rearrangement joins TRBV7-9 to TRBJ1-6, with D tentatively TRBD1 (5 bases). The CDR3 spans 14 residues. V lost 1 base to trimming and J lost 9 bases, with 10 bases between them. From germline, CDR1 is SEHNR and CDR2 FQNEAQ (reference sequence). The CDR3 sequence is CASSLEGASSPLHF. The DNA read from the CDR3 is TGTGCCAGCAGCTTAGAAGGGGCTAGTTCACCC.

As to this clone: The read ends 3 residues before the CDR3 terminus; that terminus is restored from the germline J gene. The rearrangement links TRBV30 to TRBJ1-4; a possible D gene is TRBD1 (5 bases). The CDR3 consists of 15 residues. Trimming removed 1 base from V and 4 bases from J, with 13 bases in between. CDR1 and CDR2 from the germline V gene are GTSNPN and SVGIG (reference sequence). CDR3 DNA (partial): TGTGCCTGGAGTGGGCGGGGGGGGATTAATGAAAAA. Protein sequence: CAWSGRGGINEK. The entire CDR3 sequence reads CAWSGRGGINEKLFF.

About this clone: The read ends 3 residues before the CDR3 terminus; that terminus is restored from the germline J gene. The chain has TRBV19 and TRBJ2-7, with 8 bases lining up with TRBD1. This CDR3 has 16 amino acids. CDR1 is LNHDA, CDR2 SQIVND, per germline (reference sequence). V shed 5 bases and J 5 bases; nucleotides not matched to a gene: 14. The sequenced part of the CDR3 DNA is TGTGCCAGTAGTCCCGGTGGGCAGGGGGCGCGGGACGAG. Protein sequence: CASSPGGQGARDE. The whole CDR3 sequence is CASSPGGQGARDEQYF.

On this clone itself: The DNA ends 3 residues before the CDR3 does, and the rest of the CDR3 is filled in from the germline J gene. The chain employs TRBV18 and TRBJ1-4, with D unresolved. Trimming took off 3 bases at V and 7 bases at J, with 9 bases between the two ends. The CDR3 has 13 amino acids. Germline values: CDR1 KGHSH, CDR2 LQKENI. This CDR3 is CASSPQEAEKLFF. Partial CDR3 DNA: TGTGCCAGCTCACCCCAAGAGGCTGAAAAA.